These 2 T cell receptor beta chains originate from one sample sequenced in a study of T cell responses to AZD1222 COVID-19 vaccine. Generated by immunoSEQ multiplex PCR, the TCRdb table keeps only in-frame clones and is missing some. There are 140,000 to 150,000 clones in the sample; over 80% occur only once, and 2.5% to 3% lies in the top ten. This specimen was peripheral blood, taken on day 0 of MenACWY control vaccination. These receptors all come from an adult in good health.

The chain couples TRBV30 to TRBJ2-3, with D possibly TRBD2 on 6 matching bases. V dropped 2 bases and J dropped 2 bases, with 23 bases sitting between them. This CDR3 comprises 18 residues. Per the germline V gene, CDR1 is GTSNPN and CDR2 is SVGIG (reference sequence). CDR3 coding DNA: TGTGCCTGGAGTCCCACCGCGGGGTCTGGCCCGTTCACAGATACGCAGTATTTT. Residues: CAWSPTAGSGPFTDTQYF.

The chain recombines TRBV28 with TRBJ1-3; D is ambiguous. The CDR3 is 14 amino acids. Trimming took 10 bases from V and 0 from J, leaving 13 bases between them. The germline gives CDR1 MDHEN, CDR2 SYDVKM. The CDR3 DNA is TGTGCCACATCGTCGGGTAGCTCTGGAAACACCATATATTTT. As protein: CATSSGSSGNTIYF.